These 6 T cell receptor beta chains came from one sample sequenced in a study of blood T cell repertoires in COVID-19. TCRdb keeps only in-frame clones here, not all; method: immunoSEQ multiplex PCR. The table lists around 200,000 clones, around 84% of them singletons. The sample comprised peripheral blood. The receptors were gathered from a man aged 25-45 years with active or convalescent COVID-19.

The V call is TRBV7-9, the J call TRBJ2-5, with D possibly being TRBD1 (5 bases). V shed 5 bases and J shed 5 bases, with 12 bases lying between them. CDR3 length equals 13 residues. Germline V lookup: CDR1 SEHNR, CDR2 FQNEAQ (reference sequence). CDR3 in DNA: TGTGCCAGCAGCCCGACTCAGGGTGAGACCCAGTACTTC. The encoded protein is CASSPTQGETQYF.

The chain couples TRBV19 to TRBJ2-5, with 11 bases identical to TRBD2. J was trimmed by 0 bases and V by 2 bases; bases with no gene match: 11. This CDR3 is 19 amino acids long. The germline V gene has CDR1 LNHDA and CDR2 SQIVND (reference sequence). Here the CDR3 DNA reads TGTGCCAGTAGTATATCACTAGCGGGAGCCAAGGGGTACCAAGAGACCCAGTACTTC. It specifies CASSISLAGAKGYQETQYF.

The chain employs TRBV30 and TRBJ2-2; 7 bases match TRBD1. Trimming at V came to 5 bases and at J to 4 bases, leaving 7 bases not matched to a gene. The length of the CDR3 is 14 residues. Germline lookup yields CDR1 GTSNPN and CDR2 SVGIG (reference sequence). The CDR3 is CAWDRGGGTGELFF. In nucleotides, the CDR3 is TGTGCCTGGGACCGAGGGGGCGGCACCGGGGAGCTGTTTTTT.

This chain joins TRBV19 and TRBJ2-2; 8 nucleotides line up with TRBD2. CDR1 and CDR2 (germline): LNHDA, SQIVND (reference sequence). The CDR3 totals 16 residues. V was clipped by 8 bases and J by 1 base; unmatched bases: 9. DNA for the CDR3: TGTGCCAGTGCGGAAGGACTAGCTAGGAACACCGGGGAGCTGTTTTTT. It encodes CASAEGLARNTGELFF.

V usage is TRBV9 and J usage is TRBJ2-1; 9 nucleotides line up with TRBD1. V trimming: 4 bases; J trimming: 8 bases; junction bases outside the gene matches: 13. From germline, CDR1 is SGDLS and CDR2 YYNGEE. This CDR3 is 16 amino acids long. Here the CDR3 DNA reads TGTGCCAGCAGCTTAGGCCCGGGACAGGGAATCGATGAGCAGTTCTTC. This encodes CASSLGPGQGIDEQFF.

The V gene is TRBV5-4, the J gene TRBJ1-2; D is unclear. Trimming removed 0 bases from V and 6 bases from J, with 12 bases in between. Germline CDR1 SGHNT, CDR2 YYREEE (reference sequence). The CDR3 length is 14 residues. CDR3 residues: CASSLDPGKDGYTF. In DNA, the CDR3 is TGTGCCAGCAGCTTGGACCCGGGGAAGGATGGCTACACCTTC.